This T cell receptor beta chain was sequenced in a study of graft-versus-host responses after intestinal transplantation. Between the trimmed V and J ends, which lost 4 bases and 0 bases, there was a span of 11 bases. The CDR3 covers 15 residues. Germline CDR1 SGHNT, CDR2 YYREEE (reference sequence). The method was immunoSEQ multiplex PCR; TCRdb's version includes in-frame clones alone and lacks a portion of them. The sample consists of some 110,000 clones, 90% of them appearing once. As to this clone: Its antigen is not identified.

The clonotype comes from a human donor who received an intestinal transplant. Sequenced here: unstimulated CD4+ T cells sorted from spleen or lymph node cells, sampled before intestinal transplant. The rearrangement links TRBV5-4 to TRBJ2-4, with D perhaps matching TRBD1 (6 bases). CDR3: CASSSDRLAKNIQYF. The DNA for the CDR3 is TGTGCCAGCAGCAGTGACAGGCTAGCCAAAAACATTCAGTACTTC.